This TCR beta chain was sequenced in a study of cytomegalovirus exposure and HLA in healthy donors. V trimming: 3 bases; J trimming: 5 bases; junction bases outside the gene matches: 4. The germline V gene has CDR1 ENHRY and CDR2 SYGVKD. The CDR3 is made up of 15 amino acids. As to this clone: Its antigen is as yet unknown.

Broader study findings: Because they were indistinguishable, some V segments, including TRBV6-2 and TRBV6-3, were excluded.

Primers: 60 Vbeta forward and 13 Jbeta reverse. Assay: immunoSEQ multiplex PCR; the TCRdb copy retains only in-frame clones and omits some. The table lists about 150,000 clones, approximately 80% of them singletons, with about 2% in the top ten. The receptor comes from a female donor in good health and CMV-seropositive. The V call is TRBV10-3, the J call TRBJ1-4, with 9 bases identical to TRBD1. What was sequenced was PBMCs. In DNA, the CDR3 is TGTGCCATCAGTGATTACGGGACAGGGAATGAAAAACTGTTTTTT. Protein: CAISDYGTGNEKLFF.